The 15 T cell receptor beta chains given below trace back to one sample, sequenced in a study of CXCR3-negative and CXCR3-positive naive CD8 T cells (dated by TCRdb to between 2018 and 2021). Instrument used: NextSeq 550. The Human TCR Profiling Kit (MiLaboratory) was used to prepare UMI-labeled 5' RACE TRB cDNA libraries. TCRdb reprocessed the reads, so every CDR3 protein sequence counts as one entry and DNA is not shown. This sample's table has entries for over 35,000 distinct CDR3 sequences. Together, the top ten hold 2.5% of the sample. Material: naive CXCR3- CD8+ T cells from blood. The sample's cell subset or site, from its label and the paper: CD45RO-CCR7+CD27+CD95- naive CD8+ T cells lacking CXCR3 (TNR3-). The receptors shown here come from a human donor in good health. Some clones in this sample may be carry-over from other donors' samples.

CDR3 protein: CASSLGQGAVETQYF. This chain uses TRBV5-1 with TRBJ2-5; the TRBD1 assignment by TCRdb is unverifiable without DNA. CDR3 length: 15 residues. The V gene's germline CDR1 is SGHRS and CDR2 YFSETQ. The full variable domain, in which reference TRBV5-1 and TRBJ2-5 provide the parts outside the CDR3, is KAGVTQTPRYLIKTRGQQVTLSCSPISGHRSVSWYQQTPGQGLQFLFEYFSETQRNKGNFPGRFSGRQFSNSRSEMNVSTLELGDSALYLCASSLGQGAVETQYFGPGTRLLVL.

The CDR3 sequence is CASSLEFGVTYEQYF. This rearrangement joins TRBV7-2 to TRBJ2-7. This CDR3 region has 15 residues. CDR1 and CDR2 from the germline V gene are SGHTA and FQGNSA.

J is TRBJ2-7 and V is TRBV29-1. CDR1 is SQVTM, CDR2 ANQGSEA, per germline. The length of the CDR3 is 12 residues. CDR3: CSVRFTSYEQYF.

The genes are TRBV5-1 and TRBJ2-1; TCRdb reports TRBD1, a call that lacks DNA to check it against. The CDR3 consists of 15 residues. Germline V CDR1 and CDR2: SGHRS, YFSETQ. The CDR3 loop is CASSFRGGGANEQFF.

The chain uses TRBV19 and TRBJ2-5; without DNA, the TCRdb call of TRBD2 cannot be checked. CDR1 LNHDA and CDR2 SQIVND come from the germline V gene (reference sequence). This CDR3 has 14 residues. CDR3 region: CASSRTSGQETQYF. The variable domain in full, completed from reference TRBV19 and TRBJ2-5, reads DGGITQSPKYLFRKEGQNVTLSCEQNLNHDAMYWYRQDPGQGLRLIYYSQIVNDFQKGDIAEGYSVSREKKESFPLTVTSAQKNPTAFYLCASSRTSGQETQYFGPGTRLLVL.

The J gene is TRBJ1-5, the V gene TRBV6-2 or TRBV6-3. CDR1 is MNHEY and CDR2 is SVGEGT in the germline V gene. The CDR3 spans 14 residues. The CDR3 here is CASSAGTPNQPQHF.

V gene TRBV28 combines with J gene TRBJ2-7; TCRdb's D call of TRBD1 is untestable without DNA. The CDR3 is 18 amino acids. Germline CDR1 MDHEN, CDR2 SYDVKM. CDR3 amino acids: CASSFWGTGKSTPYEQYF.

The chain joins TRBV7-9 to TRBJ2-1; the TRBD2 assignment by TCRdb is unverifiable without DNA. The germline gives CDR1 SEHNR, CDR2 FQNEAQ (reference sequence). The CDR3 totals 15 residues. The CDR3 sequence is CASSRRAGLVSEQFF. Using reference TRBV7-9 and TRBJ2-1 for the parts outside the CDR3, the full variable domain is DTGVSQNPRHKITKRGQNVTFRCDPISEHNRLYWYRQTLGQGPEFLTYFQNEAQLEKSRLLSDRFSAERPKGSFSTLEIQRTEQGDSAMYLCASSRRAGLVSEQFFGPGTRLTVL.

The CDR3 sequence is CATSIGGYEVFF. This chain connects TRBV15 to TRBJ1-4; TCRdb's D call, TRBD1, is unchecked because there is no DNA. The CDR3 runs 12 residues. From germline, CDR1 is LNHNV and CDR2 YYDKDF (reference sequence).

The chain couples TRBV5-4 to TRBJ2-7; the D call of TRBD1 rests on TCRdb alone, since no DNA is present to check it. Per the germline V gene, CDR1 is SGHNT and CDR2 is YYREEE (reference sequence). This CDR3 is built from 14 residues. The CDR3 reads CASSPPGVVDEQYF.

The genes are TRBV6-2 or TRBV6-3 and TRBJ2-2; the D gene TCRdb calls, TRBD2, cannot be checked with no DNA. The CDR3 spans 14 residues. CDR1 MNHEY and CDR2 SVGEGT come from the germline V gene. CDR3: CASSPPLDTGELFF.

V is TRBV10-3 and J is TRBJ2-7; TCRdb lists TRBD1, though no DNA is available to test this call. The germline V gene encodes CDR1 ENHRY and CDR2 SYGVKD. The CDR3 is 14 amino acids. The CDR3 is CAIRGTDRRYEQYF.

The chain is built from TRBV28 and TRBJ2-7; TCRdb selects TRBD1, and the lack of DNA leaves this call unchecked. Per germline, CDR1 MDHEN and CDR2 SYDVKM. The CDR3 is 18 amino acids. CDR3 sequence: CASSFDRVLAGATYEQYF.

The genes are TRBV6-6 and TRBJ1-5; TCRdb lists TRBD1, though no DNA is available to test this call. The CDR3 length is 13 residues. CDR1 is MNHNY and CDR2 is SVGAGI in the germline V gene (reference sequence). The CDR3 spells CASSPSGAEPQHF.

The V call is TRBV3-1, the J call TRBJ1-2. Germline loops: CDR1 LGHDT, CDR2 YNNKEL (reference sequence). The CDR3 spans 16 residues. CDR3 sequence: CASSQDPTTYNYGYTF.